A single sample is the source of the 13 T cell receptor beta chains below, sequenced in a study of T cell repertoires in cytomegalovirus infection. TCRdb re-called the reads with MiXCR, one entry per CDR3 protein. Of under 800,000 distinct CDR3 sequences in the sample, approximately 24% are singletons; the top ten hold approximately 8%. The sample consisted of CD8+ T cells from PBMCs. Receptors were obtained from a human donor in good health (CMV status not recorded). Some clones in this sample may be carry-over from other donors' samples.

This clonotype was detected ten times or more. The V call is TRBV12-3 or TRBV12-4, the J call TRBJ2-7; D remains ambiguous. V was pared by 3 bases and J by 3 bases, with 9 bases between. CDR3 length equals 13 residues. The CDR3 here is CASSFSPYYEQYV. The CDR3 DNA reads TGTGCCAGCAGTTTTTCTCCATACTACGAGCAGTACGTC.

The chain links TRBV12-3 or TRBV12-4 to TRBJ2-5; TRBD1 is a possible D gene (6 bases). V lost 8 bases to trimming and J lost 5 bases, with 15 bases between them. CDR3 length equals 13 residues. CDR3 amino acids: CASSQGIWETQYF. The CDR3 region has the DNA TGTGCCAGCTCACAGGGAATCTGGGAGACCCAGTACTTC.

For the CDR3, the DNA is TGCGCCAGCAGCTTGGTCGACAGAAATAAGTTCTTC. Translated, it gives CASSLVDRNKFF. The rearrangement links TRBV5-1 to TRBJ2-1; tentative D call: TRBD1 (5 bases). Germline CDR1 is SGHRS and CDR2 is YFSETQ. Trimming cost V 0 bases and J 14 bases, with 12 bases left between them. This CDR3 region has 12 residues.

This clonotype was counted between two and nine times. The rearrangement links TRBV29-1 to TRBJ1-2, with D maybe TRBD1 (6 bases). Germline CDR1 SQVTM, CDR2 ANQGSEA. V was pared by 7 bases and J by 1 base, with 13 bases between. The CDR3 is 13 residues long. The CDR3 is CSGRDIHNYGYTF. The CDR3 DNA sequence: TGCAGCGGTCGGGACATACATAACTATGGCTACACCTTC.

The J gene is TRBJ1-1, the V gene TRBV2; D is undetermined. V was cut by 4 bases and J by 1 base, with 10 bases left in between. The V gene's germline CDR1 is SNHLY and CDR2 FYNNEI. The CDR3 extends over 14 amino acids. CDR3 sequence: CASSGGHRNTEAFF. The CDR3 DNA reads TGTGCCAGCAGTGGAGGGCACCGGAACACTGAAGCTTTCTTT. The entire variable domain, with the rest obtained from reference TRBV2 and TRBJ1-1, is as follows: EPEVTQTPSHQVTQMGQEVILRCVPISNHLYFYWYRQILGQKVEFLVSFYNNEISEKSEIFDDQFSVERPDGSNFTLKIRSTKLEDSAMYFCASSGGHRNTEAFFGQGTRLTVV.

The rearrangement joins TRBV12-5 to TRBJ2-7, with TRBD1 matching 7 bases. J lost 3 bases, V lost 5 bases, and 10 bases had no gene match. Germline V gene sequence: CDR1 LGHNT, CDR2 FRNRAP. There are 15 residues in the CDR3. The CDR3 sequence is CASGHSKGGYYEQYF. Written as DNA, the CDR3 is TGTGCTAGTGGTCATTCTAAAGGGGGCTACTACGAGCAGTACTTC.

The table lists this clonotype with many counts. This chain links TRBV7-8 with TRBJ1-3; D uncertain. The CDR3 sequence is 17 residues long. Trimming took off 7 bases at V and 4 bases at J, with 23 bases between the two ends. Germline-derived CDR1 and CDR2 are SGHVS and FQNEAQ. CDR3 sequence (DNA): TGTGCCAGCACCCGATTCCAAGAGGTTAGGTTCGGAAACACCATATATTTT. Encoded protein: CASTRFQEVRFGNTIYF.

In the case of this clonotype: The junction does not match germline at one end; this may be a read error. This chain uses TRBV6-5 with TRBJ2-1, with 8 bases identical to TRBD1. CDR3 length: 15 residues. Germline CDR1 is MNHEY and CDR2 is SVGAGI. This chain's CDR3 is CACSHSRGPYNEQFF. The CDR3 DNA is TGTGCCTGCAGTCACAGCAGGGGGCCCTACAATGAGCAGTTCTTC.

The chain is built from TRBV5-1 and TRBJ2-3; 9 bases are shared with TRBD2. The ends lost 3 bases at V and 1 base at J; junction bases unmatched: 9. This CDR3 is built from 17 residues. Germline CDR1 and CDR2: SGHRS and YFSETQ. CDR3 in amino acids: CASSSFSSGVRTDTQYF. In DNA, the CDR3 is TGCGCCAGCAGCTCCTTTTCTAGCGGGGTTCGCACAGATACGCAGTATTTT.

Concerning this clonotype itself: This may come from a read error, since a much larger clone is one base off. This chain connects TRBV7-8 to TRBJ2-5; D uncertain. CDR1 SGHVS and CDR2 FQNEAQ come from the germline V gene. This CDR3 has 15 amino acids. The CDR3 spells CVSSLGRSLQETQYF. The CDR3 bases are TGTGTCAGCAGCTTAGGACGGTCGCTTCAAGAGACCCAGTACTTC.

This clonotype was seen many times. This may come from a read error, since a much larger clone is one base off. V usage is TRBV7-9 and J usage is TRBJ2-5; no clear D. V lost 5 bases to trimming and J lost 5 bases, with 3 bases between them. Germline V gene lookup returns CDR1 SEHNR and CDR2 FQNEAQ (reference sequence). There are 10 residues in the CDR3. The CDR3 DNA reads TGTGCCAGCAGCCCGGAGACCCAGTACTTC. This translates into CASSPETQYF.

The J gene is TRBJ2-1, the V gene TRBV11-3; D is ambiguous. V lost 5 bases to trimming and J lost 8 bases, with 13 bases between them. The germline V gene has CDR1 SGHNT and CDR2 YENEEA. The CDR3 length is 13 residues. The CDR3 reads CASSPRLSHEQFF. The CDR3 DNA reads TGTGCCAGCAGCCCGAGACTCTCCCATGAGCAGTTCTTC.

The chain carries TRBV6-5 and TRBJ2-3; D is tentatively TRBD1 or TRBD2 (5 bases each). Trimming took 0 bases from V and 2 from J, leaving 18 bases between them. Germline loops: CDR1 MNHEY, CDR2 SVGAGI. The CDR3 length is 18 residues. The DNA for the CDR3 is TGTGCCAGCAGTTACTCGGGCCTCGGGACCCTAAACACAGATACGCAGTATTTT. Protein sequence: CASSYSGLGTLNTDTQYF.